This TCR beta chain derives from a study of blood T cell repertoires in COVID-19. The assay was immunoSEQ multiplex PCR, and TCRdb's table has in-frame clones only and misses some. The sample consists of about 250,000 clones, 80% to 90% of them appearing once. The CDR3 extends over 13 amino acids. V was trimmed by 3 bases and J by 5 bases, leaving 10 bases between them. Germline V gives CDR1 MNHNS, CDR2 SASEGT. The TCR was taken from a woman aged 30 to 39 with active or convalescent COVID-19. The sequenced material came from peripheral blood. The chain combines TRBV6-1 with TRBJ1-2; D is uncertain. The CDR3 coding sequence is TGTGCCAGCAGTGAGGACTGGGCGTATGGCTACACCTTC. It yields the protein CASSEDWAYGYTF.